The clone carrying this T cell receptor beta chain appeared many times. Its cognate antigen is unknown. The data were taken from a study of shared clonotypes between healthy human individuals. Study as a whole: CD4 naive and CD4 memory each took three plates per donor, while CD8 naive took two and CD8 memory one.

Methods used by the authors: There were no quality scores in the junction-only immunoSEQ sequences, so filtering differed. Some clones are missing from TCRdb's copy, which holds only in-frame ones; the method was immunoSEQ multiplex PCR. V, J and clone size reflect that table, while D and trimming were determined from the DNA. The sample holds some 2 million clones, 85% to 95% seen once. CD8 cells regarded as naive lacked CD45RO, were positively chosen for CCR7, and omitted terminally differentiated effector memory CD45RA+ cells. The J segment lost 4 bases and the V segment lost 5 bases, leaving 8 bases of the junction unmatched. Germline CDR1 is LNHDA and CDR2 is SQIVND (reference sequence). The length of the CDR3 is 15 residues. The study's findings and limits: Among donors, sharing of clonotypes was expected to be affected by sequencing depth. Unshared clonotypes carried lower generation probabilities than those common to all four donors.

The sample comprised naive CD8+ T cells sorted from blood. The receptor was isolated from a man aged 18-30 years in good health. This chain links TRBV19 with TRBJ2-7, with 10 bases aligning to TRBD1. CDR3 region: CASSLTGTGVYEQYF. The CDR3 DNA is TGTGCCAGTAGTCTCACCGGGACAGGGGTTTACGAGCAGTACTTC.